Presented here are 32 T cell receptor beta chains from one specimen sequenced in a study of immune evolution from preneoplasia to lung adenocarcinoma (dated by TCRdb to 2020 to 2022). Library method: the immunoSEQ multiplex PCR assay. What TCRdb holds here is the immuneACCESS table cut down to in-frame rearrangements. Part of the clones is not present; checked against another copy, under half of the missing clones reflect an unresolved V gene, and the others are unexplained. The sample table holds about 10,000 clones, of which about 79% were seen once. 3.5% to 5% of the sample is taken by the ten largest. What was sequenced was FFPE minimally invasive lung adenocarcinoma tissue. Explained via the paper, the cell subset or site label denotes: micro-invasive lung adenocarcinoma (MIA). These TCRs come from a person between 55 and 80 years old with lung adenocarcinoma.

About this clone itself: Additional DNA sequences in this sample encode the identical CDR3. The J gene is TRBJ1-1, the V gene TRBV28; tentatively, D is TRBD1 (6 bases). V shed 6 bases and J shed 4 bases, with 18 bases lying between them. The germline V gene encodes CDR1 MDHEN and CDR2 SYDVKM. The CDR3 totals 15 residues. Here the CDR3 reads CASSSYSGGPTEAFF. CDR3 DNA: TGTGCCAGCAGCTCCTACTCGGGGGGGCCCACTGAAGCTTTCTTT.

The genes are TRBV30 and TRBJ2-6; possibly TRBD1 for D (6 bases). The germline V and J ends were trimmed by 6 bases and 4 bases, with 28 bases remaining between them. From germline, CDR1 is GTSNPN and CDR2 SVGIG (reference sequence). The CDR3 runs to 19 residues. CDR3 protein: CACGVGGAYQMAGANVLTF. For the CDR3, the DNA is TGTGCCTGTGGCGTTGGGGGCGCGTATCAGATGGCAGGGGCCAACGTCCTGACTTTC.

Points on this clone: At one boundary the junction diverges from the germline segment, which might be a read error. J is TRBJ2-3 and V is TRBV11-3; weak D call: TRBD1 (5 bases). In germline, CDR1 is SGHNT, CDR2 YENEEA. This CDR3 is built from 14 residues. The CDR3 loop is CASSLDRLTDTQYF. The DNA for the CDR3 is TGTGCCAGCAGCCTAGACAGACTCACAGATACGCAGTATTTT.

The gene calls are TRBV7-9 and TRBJ1-5; D is undetermined. CDR1 and CDR2 (germline): SEHNR, FQNEAQ (reference sequence). The V end was cut by 1 base, the J end by 8 bases, with 6 bases between. The CDR3 loop spans 12 amino acids. The DNA for the CDR3 is TGTGCCAGCAGCTTAGGTGGAGAGCCCCAGCATTTT. Protein: CASSLGGEPQHF. The full variable domain, in which reference TRBV7-9 and TRBJ1-5 provide the parts outside the CDR3, is DTGVSQNPRHKITKRGQNVTFRCDPISEHNRLYWYRQTLGQGPEFLTYFQNEAQLEKSRLLSDRFSAERPKGSFSTLEIQRTEQGDSAMYLCASSLGGEPQHFGDGTRLSIL.

This sequence joins TRBV9 and TRBJ2-1; perhaps TRBD2 as D (5 bases). This CDR3 spans 14 amino acids. The germline V and J ends were trimmed by 3 bases and 5 bases, with 12 bases remaining between them. Per the germline V gene, CDR1 is SGDLS and CDR2 is YYNGEE. DNA of the CDR3: TGTGCCAGCAGCGCCCCGGGAAAAAACAATGAGCAGTTCTTC. Translation gives CASSAPGKNNEQFF.

The J gene is TRBJ2-3, the V gene TRBV2; 11 bases map to TRBD2. V was pared by 5 bases and J by 1 base, with 2 bases of the junction left unmatched. Germline CDR1 reads SNHLY; CDR2 reads FYNNEI. This CDR3 spans 15 amino acids. CDR3 nucleotides: TGTGCCAGCAGTCTGACTAGCGGGGGCACAGATACGCAGTATTTT. Translation: CASSLTSGGTDTQYF.

As regards this clone: Germline and junction disagree at one end, which may indicate a read error. The identical CDR3 is also encoded by other nucleotide sequences in the sample. The CDR3 here is CASSQNTVNEQFF. DNA for the CDR3: TGTGCCAGCAGCCAGAACACGGTCAATGAGCAATTCTTC. V gene TRBV11-2 combines with J gene TRBJ2-1; D call uncertain. The CDR3 consists of 13 residues. CDR1 SGHAT and CDR2 FQNNGV come from the germline V gene.

This chain joins TRBV10-1 and TRBJ1-5; TRBD1 is a possible D gene (5 bases). The length of the CDR3 is 15 residues. Trimming shortened V by 4 bases and J by 2 bases, and 12 bases separated the two germline ends. Looked up from germline, CDR1 is WNHNN and CDR2 is SYGVQD (reference sequence). The CDR3 sequence is CASSVWGGGNQPQHF. In nucleotides, the CDR3 is TGCGCCAGCAGTGTTTGGGGGGGAGGCAATCAGCCCCAGCATTTT.

The chain links TRBV7-2 to TRBJ1-2; D not certain. Deletions cut 5 bases from V and 8 bases from J, with 27 bases between. Germline V gene data show CDR1 as SGHTA and CDR2 as FQGNSA. This CDR3 spans 17 amino acids. The CDR3 reads CASSRRSVGLWEGGYTF. The CDR3 DNA reads TGTGCCAGCAGCCGCCGCAGCGTAGGTCTTTGGGAGGGCGGCTACACCTTC.

This rearrangement joins TRBV7-9 to TRBJ1-4; no clear D. The CDR3 spans 11 residues. Germline V gene sequence: CDR1 SEHNR, CDR2 FQNEAQ (reference sequence). V was cut by 3 bases and J by 6 bases, with 2 bases left in between. The CDR3 is CASSFDEKLFF. The CDR3 DNA reads TGTGCCAGCAGCTTTGATGAAAAACTGTTTTTT.

The CDR3 loop is CASSVGTLEGYEQYF. CDR3 nucleotide sequence: TGTGCCAGCAGCGTAGGTACCCTGGAGGGGTACGAGCAGTACTTC. V is TRBV9 and J is TRBJ2-7; weak D call: TRBD2 (6 bases). Germline CDR1 and CDR2: SGDLS and YYNGEE. There are 15 residues in the CDR3. V lost 0 bases and J 4 bases, leaving 14 bases between the germline ends. The full variable domain, in which reference TRBV9 and TRBJ2-7 provide the parts outside the CDR3, is DSGVTQTPKHLITATGQRVTLRCSPRSGDLSVYWYQQSLDQGLQFLIQYYNGEERAKGNILERFSAQQFPDLHSELNLSSLELGDSALYFCASSVGTLEGYEQYFGPGTRLTVT.

The V gene is TRBV11-3, the J gene TRBJ2-3; TRBD1 agrees at 7 bases. The germline V gene has CDR1 SGHNT and CDR2 YENEEA. V gave up 4 bases and J gave up 5 bases; unmatched junction bases: 15. This CDR3 contains 17 residues. Here the CDR3 DNA reads TGTGCCAGCAGCTCGGGTACAGGGGCGATGTTAGGAGATACGCAGTATTTT. Protein sequence: CASSSGTGAMLGDTQYF.

This rearrangement joins TRBV6-5 to TRBJ1-1, with 9 bases that match TRBD1. Trimming took 4 bases from V and 6 from J; bases not matched to a gene: 9. The germline V gene has CDR1 MNHEY and CDR2 SVGAGI. CDR3 length: 15 amino acids. In DNA form, the CDR3 reads TGTGCCAGCAGTTCTAACAGGGGGCGTTTCGCTGAAGCTTTCTTT. Its translation is CASSSNRGRFAEAFF.

This clone is categorized as medium-sized. This rearrangement joins TRBV6-6 to TRBJ2-3; D gene uncertain. Germline V gene data show CDR1 as MNHNY and CDR2 as SVGAGI (reference sequence). This CDR3 contains 15 residues. Trimming cost V 2 bases and J 1 base, with 10 bases left between them. CDR3 protein: CASSYDVRRTDTQYF. The CDR3 nucleotides read TGTGCCAGCAGTTACGACGTCCGACGCACAGATACGCAGTATTTT.

A single count supports this clone. The chain's CDR3 is CASSFKGTIYF. The CDR3, as DNA: TGTGCCAGCAGTTTTAAGGGCACCATATATTTT. The chain uses TRBV28 and TRBJ1-3; no clear D. This CDR3 region has 11 residues. Looked up from germline, CDR1 is MDHEN and CDR2 is SYDVKM. Trimming took 3 bases from V and 9 from J, leaving 6 bases between them.

The J gene is TRBJ2-2, the V gene TRBV6-1; D uncertain. In germline, CDR1 is MNHNS, CDR2 SASEGT. The CDR3 is 14 amino acids. V lost 3 bases to trimming and J lost 2 bases, with 7 bases between them. In DNA, the CDR3 is TGTGCCAGCAGTGATGGGATAAACACCGGGGAGCTGTTTTTT. Translating gives CASSDGINTGELFF.

J is TRBJ2-7 and V is TRBV7-8; maybe TRBD1 (8 bases). Germline V gene data show CDR1 as SGHVS and CDR2 as FQNEAQ. V dropped 1 base and J dropped 3 bases, with 10 bases sitting between them. The CDR3 has 14 amino acids. The CDR3 bases are TGTGCCAGCAGCTTAGACAGGGGGGGCTACGAGCAGTACTTC. This codes for CASSLDRGGYEQYF.

This clone was seen a few times. This chain joins TRBV19 and TRBJ2-7; D possibly corresponds to TRBD1 (6 bases). Trimming left V 10 bases short and J 0 bases short, with 13 bases between. From germline, CDR1 is LNHDA and CDR2 SQIVND (reference sequence). The CDR3 has 13 amino acids. CDR3 amino acids: CATRDISSYEQYF. The CDR3 nucleotides read TGTGCCACCCGGGACATTTCCTCCTACGAGCAGTACTTC. Full variable domain (remainder filled in from reference TRBV19 and TRBJ2-7): DGGITQSPKYLFRKEGQNVTLSCEQNLNHDAMYWYRQDPGQGLRLIYYSQIVNDFQKGDIAEGYSVSREKKESFPLTVTSAQKNPTAFYLCATRDISSYEQYFGPGTRLTVT.

Only one count was recorded for this clone. The chain uses TRBV7-3 and TRBJ2-7; D is perhaps TRBD1 (6 bases). V gave up 5 bases and J gave up 9 bases, with 17 bases separating them. The CDR3 runs 13 residues. Germline loops: CDR1 SGHTA, CDR2 FQGTGA. This CDR3 is CASSPQPQGLQYF. The CDR3 nucleotides are TGTGCCAGCAGCCCCCAGCCACAGGGATTGCAGTACTTC.

This rearrangement joins TRBV11-3 to TRBJ2-1; TRBD2 matches at 16 bases. CDR3 length equals 16 residues. V dropped 5 bases and J dropped 6; count of bases not matched to a gene: 4. The germline V gene has CDR1 SGHNT and CDR2 YENEEA. For the CDR3, the DNA is TGTGCCAGCAGCCTGGGACTAGCGGGAGGGCGCAATGAGCAGTTCTTC. Amino acid sequence: CASSLGLAGGRNEQFF.

The rearrangement joins TRBV19 to TRBJ2-2; 10 bases align to TRBD1. Germline CDR1 and CDR2: LNHDA and SQIVND (reference sequence). This CDR3 has 18 amino acids. Trimming removed 7 bases from V and 4 bases from J; junction bases left unmatched: 15. The CDR3 coding sequence is TGTGCCAGTACCCCCCCGGCTAGCAGGACAGGGGGCACCGGGGAGCTGTTTTTT. Translation: CASTPPASRTGGTGELFF.

On this clone: Given a much more abundant clone one base away, this may be a read error. Other nucleotide sequences in the sample specify the same CDR3. The chain carries TRBV7-9 and TRBJ2-3; D possibly corresponds to TRBD1 (6 bases). V was cut by 1 base and J by 8 bases, with 7 bases left in between. This CDR3 has 12 amino acids. Germline loops: CDR1 SEHNR, CDR2 FQNEAQ (reference sequence). The CDR3 sequence: CASSLVGGTQYF. The CDR3, as DNA: TGTGCCAGCAGCTTAGTAGGGGGTACGCAGTATTTT.

The CDR3 here is CASSLEGEAFF. Written as DNA, the CDR3 is TGTGCCAGCAGTTTAGAGGGTGAAGCTTTCTTT. The chain employs TRBV27 and TRBJ1-1; D remains unclear. CDR1 is MNHEY and CDR2 is SMNVEV in the germline V gene (reference sequence). Trimming left V 2 bases short and J 7 bases short, with 5 bases between. The CDR3 totals 11 residues.

The chain couples TRBV28 to TRBJ2-1; weak D call: TRBD2 (7 bases). The CDR3 extends over 17 amino acids. Trimming removed 6 bases from V and 2 bases from J, with 20 bases in between. Germline V gene data show CDR1 as MDHEN and CDR2 as SYDVKM. This chain's CDR3 is CASSANAGAYTYNEQFF. The CDR3 coding sequence is TGTGCCAGCAGCGCGAATGCGGGGGCTTATACCTACAATGAGCAGTTCTTC.

V and J are TRBV25-1 and TRBJ1-2, with D unclear. Germline V gene data show CDR1 as MGHDK and CDR2 as SYGVNS. The CDR3 extends over 14 amino acids. V was shortened by 4 bases and J by 8 bases, with 17 bases between the two germline ends. The CDR3 is CASSGPVRSEGYTF. As DNA, the CDR3 is TGTGCCAGCAGTGGACCCGTACGTTCGGAGGGCTACACCTTC.

V is TRBV2 and J is TRBJ2-4; 7 bases agree with TRBD1. The germline V gene has CDR1 SNHLY and CDR2 FYNNEI. With V trimmed by 4 bases and J by 1 base, 1 base remained unmatched. The CDR3 contains 14 residues. Here the CDR3 DNA reads TGTGCCAGCAGTGTACAGGGGGCCAAAAACATTCAGTACTTC. This gives the protein CASSVQGAKNIQYF.

The V call is TRBV18, the J call TRBJ1-2, with D perhaps matching TRBD1 (6 bases). Per germline, CDR1 KGHSH and CDR2 LQKENI. The germline V and J ends were trimmed by 1 base and 7 bases, with 10 bases remaining between them. The CDR3 consists of 13 residues. CDR3 amino acids: CASSPLAGVGYTF. Written as DNA, the CDR3 is TGTGCCAGCTCACCACTGGCAGGGGTTGGCTACACCTTC. The full variable domain, in which reference TRBV18 and TRBJ1-2 provide the parts outside the CDR3, is NAGVMQNPRHLVRRRGQEARLRCSPMKGHSHVYWYRQLPEEGLKFMVYLQKENIIDESGMPKERFSAEFPKEGPSILRIQQVVRGDSAAYFCASSPLAGVGYTFGSGTRLTVV.

This chain connects TRBV7-3 to TRBJ1-2; 8 nucleotides agree with TRBD1. The V gene's germline CDR1 is SGHTA and CDR2 FQGTGA. V was clipped by 2 bases and J by 4 bases; unmatched bases: 3. This CDR3 has 14 residues. The CDR3 region has the DNA TGTGCCAGCAGCTTAGGGCAGGGGGCCTATGGCTACACCTTC. Translation: CASSLGQGAYGYTF.

The chain recombines TRBV19 with TRBJ1-5; perhaps TRBD1 as D (5 bases). V was trimmed by 2 bases and J by 6 bases, leaving 14 bases between them. The CDR3 spans 15 residues. The germline CDR1 and CDR2 sequences are LNHDA and SQIVND (reference sequence). The chain's CDR3 is CASSIIDQGVQPQHF. The DNA of the CDR3 is TGTGCCAGTAGTATAATCGATCAGGGAGTTCAGCCCCAGCATTTT.

The V gene is TRBV5-1, the J gene TRBJ1-6; 7 positions agree with TRBD1. Trimming took 0 bases from V and 9 from J; bases not matched to a gene: 15. The CDR3 has 18 residues. Germline CDR1 and CDR2: SGHRS and YFSETQ. The CDR3 nucleotides are TGCGCCAGCAGCTTGGATTTGCAGACAGGGTCTGTGGGTTCACCCCTCCACTTT. This gives the protein CASSLDLQTGSVGSPLHF.

The DNA for the CDR3 is TGTGCCAGCAGTGAAGGAGGGGCTGGAGAAAAACTGTTTTTT. Translation gives CASSEGGAGEKLFF. The genes are TRBV6-1 and TRBJ1-4; weak D call: TRBD1 (5 bases). The CDR3 is made up of 14 amino acids. Deletions cut 1 base from V and 8 bases from J, with 11 bases between. Germline V gives CDR1 MNHNS, CDR2 SASEGT.

The chain joins TRBV7-9 to TRBJ1-2; D uncertain. The CDR3 loop spans 15 amino acids. CDR1 and CDR2 (germline): SEHNR, FQNEAQ (reference sequence). V lost 3 bases, J lost 0 bases, and 11 bases lay in between. CDR3 sequence (DNA): TGTGCCAGCAGCTTGGCAGATCGCCCTAACTATGGCTACACCTTC. It specifies CASSLADRPNYGYTF.